Shown below are 17 T cell receptor beta chains from a single sample sequenced in a study of blood T cells in healthy people across ages. A J-beta primer mix and a sample-barcoded 5' primer were used in a second PCR of roughly 6 to 11 cycles. TCRdb itself ran the 5' RACE reads through MiXCR, one entry per CDR3 protein. The repertoire includes 600,000 to 850,000 distinct CDR3 sequences, roughly 45% of them detected once, and 20% to 25% sits in the top ten. Sequences were obtained from blood. Receptors were obtained from a woman aged 55-70 years in good health.

This sequence joins TRBV10-3 and TRBJ2-5; TRBD1 aligns across 8 bases. This CDR3 has 12 amino acids. The V gene's germline CDR1 is ENHRY and CDR2 SYGVKD. V shed 10 bases, J shed 5 bases, and the junction held 6 bases outside the gene matches. The CDR3 loop is CATQGAMETQYF. Here the CDR3 DNA reads TGTGCCACTCAGGGGGCAATGGAGACCCAGTACTTC.

In its sample, this clonotype was seen a few times. The chain recombines TRBV12-3 or TRBV12-4 with TRBJ2-1, with 8 bases that match TRBD2. Trimming at V came to 7 bases and at J to 2 bases, leaving 10 bases not matched to a gene. This CDR3 is 16 amino acids long. CDR3 sequence (DNA): TGTGCCAGCAAACTACTCGGGGGGGCGACCTACAATGAGCAGTTCTTC. Amino acids: CASKLLGGATYNEQFF.

The chain recombines TRBV12-5 with TRBJ2-3, with TRBD2 matching 10 bases. The germline gives CDR1 LGHNT, CDR2 FRNRAP. With 5 bases clipped from V and 4 bases from J, the junction kept 3 bases outside the gene matches. The CDR3 spans 14 residues. The CDR3 spells CASGLAGVADTQYF. In DNA form, the CDR3 reads TGTGCTAGTGGTCTAGCGGGAGTCGCAGATACGCAGTATTTT.

This clonotype is a singleton in its sample. This may be a read error, as it is one base from a much larger clone. The rearrangement links TRBV12-3 or TRBV12-4 to TRBJ2-7; possibly TRBD2 for D (6 bases). The V gene lost 7 bases and the J gene lost 7 bases, with 20 bases spanning the gap. The CDR3 is 14 amino acids. The CDR3 is CASTRGESLNEQYF. DNA of the CDR3: TGTGCCAGCACGCGGGGAGAGAGTTTGAATGAGCAGTACTTC.

Note on this clonotype: One junction end does not reproduce the germline sequence, and a read error may be involved. V gene TRBV3-1 combines with J gene TRBJ2-1; 9 bases map to TRBD1. This CDR3 is 16 amino acids long. Looked up from germline, CDR1 is LGHDT and CDR2 is YNNKEL (reference sequence). The CDR3 DNA reads TGTGCCAGCAGCCCGAGGACAGGGGAAGAGGGGGCCGAGCTGTACTTC. Translating gives CASSPRTGEEGAELYF.

This clonotype came up once. The genes are TRBV10-3 and TRBJ1-4; a possible D gene is TRBD1 (5 bases). Trimming stripped 4 bases from V and 7 bases from J, with 16 bases between. Germline assignment: CDR1 ENHRY and CDR2 SYGVKD. This CDR3 region has 15 residues. The chain's CDR3 is CAISAGLRDGEKLFF. DNA of the CDR3: TGTGCCATCAGTGCGGGACTCAGGGACGGTGAAAAACTGTTTTTT.

The chain is built from TRBV20-1 and TRBJ1-2; 8 bases map to TRBD1. Germline trimming cut 7 bases from V and 8 bases from J; bases unmatched to any gene: 12. CDR3 length: 13 residues. Germline values: CDR1 DFQATT, CDR2 SNEGSKA (reference sequence). Here the CDR3 reads CSVSAGGWEGYTF. The CDR3 DNA is TGCAGTGTTAGCGCAGGGGGCTGGGAAGGCTACACCTTC.

The chain links TRBV4-3 to TRBJ1-2, with TRBD1 identical over 7 bases. From germline, CDR1 is LGHNA and CDR2 YSLEER. Trimming cost V 2 bases and J 3 bases; bases outside gene matches: 6. This CDR3 contains 15 residues. The CDR3 DNA is TGCGCCAGCAGCCAACTACAGGGGCGGGACTATGGCTACACCTTC. It codes for CASSQLQGRDYGYTF.

The V gene is TRBV13, the J gene TRBJ2-1; 7 bases agree with TRBD1. V lost 7 bases and J lost 4; bases outside the gene matches: 4. The CDR3 is 13 amino acids. Germline CDR1 is PRHDT and CDR2 is FYEKMQ (reference sequence). CDR3 sequence (DNA): TGTGCCAGCACCACGGGACAGTACAATGAGCAGTTCTTC. Protein sequence: CASTTGQYNEQFF.

This clonotype was detected a few times. The J gene is TRBJ2-2, the V gene TRBV29-1, with 7 bases matching TRBD2. The CDR3 runs to 15 residues. Germline loops: CDR1 SQVTM, CDR2 ANQGSEA. Germline trimming cut 3 bases from V and 2 bases from J; bases unmatched to any gene: 6. The CDR3 DNA is TGCAGCGTTGATGTCGGCGGGGGAAACACCGGGGAGCTGTTTTTT. Translating gives CSVDVGGGNTGELFF.

As to this clonotype: A read error may be the cause here, since a much bigger clone is one base away. For the CDR3, the DNA is TGCAGTGCTAACTTGGAGGGTTCCTACAATGAGCAGTACTTC. This codes for CSANLEGSYNEQYF. The V gene is TRBV20-1, the J gene TRBJ2-7, with TRBD2 as a possible D gene (6 bases). The CDR3 is made up of 14 amino acids. Trimming cost V 4 bases and J 7 bases, with 20 bases left between them. Per the germline V gene, CDR1 is DFQATT and CDR2 is SNEGSKA (reference sequence).

This clonotype has just a few counts. The chain carries TRBV7-9 and TRBJ1-1; tentative D call: TRBD1 (6 bases). The CDR3 loop spans 15 amino acids. Trimming shortened V by 1 base and J by 5 bases, and 14 bases separated the two germline ends. The germline V gene has CDR1 SEHNR and CDR2 FQNEAQ (reference sequence). This CDR3 reads CASSLEGGSLTEAFF. Here the CDR3 DNA reads TGTGCCAGCAGCTTAGAGGGGGGGAGTTTGACTGAAGCTTTCTTT.

To note about this clonotype: This could be a read error, since a much larger clone is one nucleotide away. CDR3 loop: CASSQDLAGTSYNEQFF. As DNA, the CDR3 is TGTGCCAGCAGCCAAGATTTAGCGGGAACCTCCTACAATGAGCAGTTCTTC. J is TRBJ2-1 and V is TRBV4-2; TRBD2 agrees at 8 bases. V gave up 0 bases and J gave up 0 bases; unmatched junction bases: 4. Germline V gene data show CDR1 as LGHNA and CDR2 as YNFKEQ. The CDR3 spans 17 residues.

This clonotype was found a few times. This rearrangement joins TRBV9 to TRBJ2-7, with D possibly matching TRBD1 (6 bases). Trimming removed 3 bases at V and 2 bases at J, with 15 bases between. Germline V gene sequence: CDR1 SGDLS, CDR2 YYNGEE. The CDR3 loop spans 15 amino acids. The CDR3 nucleotides are TGTGCCAGCAGCGAGGGGGTGAGTAGCACCTACGAGCAGTACTTC. Translated: CASSEGVSSTYEQYF.

This clonotype was counted a few times. Here the CDR3 reads CASSLEALVPGNEQFF. The CDR3 nucleotides read TGTGCCAGCAGCCTCGAGGCGTTGGTCCCAGGGAATGAGCAGTTCTTC. The J gene is TRBJ2-1, the V gene TRBV7-3; D perhaps matches TRBD1 (5 bases). The CDR3 totals 16 residues. Germline V gene lookup returns CDR1 SGHTA and CDR2 FQGTGA. The ends were cut back, 5 bases at V and 7 bases at J, with 21 bases in the middle. The variable domain in full, with the rest retrieved from reference TRBV7-3 and TRBJ2-1, is GAGVSQTPSNKVTEKGKYVELRCDPISGHTALYWYRQSLGQGPEFLIYFQGTGAADDSGLPNDRFFAVRPEGSVSTLKIQRTERGDSAVYLCASSLEALVPGNEQFFGPGTRLTVL.

The J gene is TRBJ2-3, the V gene TRBV5-1; TRBD2 matches 8 bases. The CDR3 runs to 15 residues. Germline values: CDR1 SGHRS, CDR2 YFSETQ. The J segment lost 4 bases and the V segment lost 5 bases, leaving 9 bases of the junction unmatched. CDR3 nucleotides: TGCGCCAGCAGAGGTTCGGCGGGGGGTTCAGATACGCAGTATTTT. This codes for CASRGSAGGSDTQYF.

This chain links TRBV6-6 with TRBJ1-1; D may be TRBD1 (5 bases). Germline V lookup: CDR1 MNHNY, CDR2 SVGAGI (reference sequence). Trimming removed 6 bases from V and 1 base from J, with 15 bases in between. The CDR3 runs 15 residues. CDR3 region: CASSPQNGGNTEAFF. The CDR3 DNA sequence: TGTGCCAGCAGCCCACAGAATGGGGGGAACACTGAAGCTTTCTTT.